These T cell receptor beta chains were read from a single sample in a study of cytomegalovirus exposure and HLA in healthy donors. Sequencing was performed with immunoSEQ multiplex PCR; in TCRdb, only in-frame clones are kept and a portion is missing. The data contain about 44,000 clones, 80% to 95% of them singletons. The material sequenced was PBMCs. These receptors all stem from a woman between 18 and 29 years old in good health and CMV-seronegative. CDR3s include the opening cysteine and the closing phenylalanine or tryptophan. Each record gives: clone size, V gene, J gene, D gene, CDR3 protein, CDR3 DNA. D genes are given only for firm matches. Size is omitted from some rows. Given values are once, few, many or a class for expanded clones.

clone_size: .; v_call: TRBV15; j_call: TRBJ2-1; d_call: .; cdr3_aa: CATGAASYNEQFF; cdr3_nt: TGTGCCACCGGAGCGGCCTCCTACAATGAGCAGTTCTTC
clone_size: .; v_call: TRBV6-5; j_call: TRBJ2-7; d_call: .; cdr3_aa: CASSYSDTYEQYF; cdr3_nt: TGTGCCAGCAGTTACTCGGACACCTACGAGCAGTACTTC
clone_size: .; v_call: TRBV6-1; j_call: TRBJ1-2; d_call: .; cdr3_aa: CASSAGEMGYGYTF; cdr3_nt: TGTGCCAGCAGTGCCGGGGAGATGGGCTATGGCTACACCTTC
clone_size: .; v_call: TRBV5-1; j_call: TRBJ2-3; d_call: .; cdr3_aa: CASSLGGSADTQYF; cdr3_nt: TGCGCCAGCTCCCTCGGAGGTTCCGCAGATACGCAGTATTTT
clone_size: .; v_call: TRBV4-2; j_call: TRBJ2-2; d_call: TRBD2; cdr3_aa: CASSPSGGDTGELFF; cdr3_nt: TGTGCCAGCAGCCCCAGCGGGGGGGACACCGGGGAGCTGTTTTTT
clone_size: .; v_call: TRBV15; j_call: TRBJ2-3; d_call: TRBD1; cdr3_aa: CASGTGTSTDTQYF; cdr3_nt: TGTGCCTCAGGGACAGGGACTAGCACAGATACGCAGTATTTT
clone_size: few; v_call: TRBV6-4; j_call: TRBJ2-2; d_call: .; cdr3_aa: CASSESGGNTGELFF; cdr3_nt: TGTGCCAGCAGTGAATCCGGGGGGAACACCGGGGAGCTGTTTTTT
clone_size: .; v_call: TRBV14; j_call: TRBJ1-6; d_call: TRBD1; cdr3_aa: CASSHYGTGDGSPLHF; cdr3_nt: TGTGCCAGCAGCCACTACGGGACAGGGGACGGTTCACCCCTCCACTTT
clone_size: .; v_call: TRBV28; j_call: TRBJ1-5; d_call: TRBD1; cdr3_aa: CASSLWVQGSNQPQHF; cdr3_nt: TGTGCCAGCAGTTTATGGGTACAGGGGAGCAATCAGCCCCAGCATTTT
clone_size: .; v_call: TRBV4-2; j_call: TRBJ1-2; d_call: .; cdr3_aa: CASSQGTGNVGYTF; cdr3_nt: TGTGCCAGCAGCCAAGGGACTGGAAACGTTGGCTACACCTTC
clone_size: .; v_call: TRBV18; j_call: TRBJ2-3; d_call: TRBD2; cdr3_aa: CASSPPGGTSGTDTQYF; cdr3_nt: TGTGCCAGCTCACCACCGGGAGGGACTAGCGGGACTGATACGCAGTATTTT
clone_size: .; v_call: TRBV6-5; j_call: TRBJ1-1; d_call: TRBD1; cdr3_aa: CASRYDRAFTEAFF; cdr3_nt: TGTGCCAGCAGGTACGACAGGGCGTTTACTGAAGCTTTCTTT
clone_size: .; v_call: TRBV7-9; j_call: TRBJ2-3; d_call: TRBD1; cdr3_aa: CASGTGGTDTQYF; cdr3_nt: TGTGCCAGTGGGACAGGGGGCACAGATACGCAGTATTTT
clone_size: few; v_call: TRBV21-1; j_call: TRBJ1-5; d_call: .; cdr3_aa: CASSPPGTGLNQPQHF; cdr3_nt: TGTGCCAGCAGCCCACCCGGGACAGGGCTCAATCAGCCCCAGCATTTT
clone_size: .; v_call: TRBV10-3; j_call: TRBJ2-3; d_call: .; cdr3_aa: CAISELWQGSTDTQYF; cdr3_nt: TGTGCCATCAGTGAGCTCTGGCAGGGAAGCACAGATACGCAGTATTTT
clone_size: .; v_call: TRBV5-1; j_call: TRBJ2-3; d_call: .; cdr3_aa: CASSLSMREGTQYF; cdr3_nt: TGCGCCAGCAGCTTGTCTATGCGAGAGGGTACGCAGTATTTT
clone_size: .; v_call: TRBV29-1; j_call: TRBJ2-3; d_call: TRBD1; cdr3_aa: CSVEKGAATDTQYF; cdr3_nt: TGCAGCGTTGAAAAGGGGGCAGCTACAGATACGCAGTATTTT